Reported below is one T cell receptor beta chain. Its antigen is still unknown. The source of the sample is a study of naive and memory T cell subsets. Study-level findings and limits: Gini index rose across naive, CM, EM and EMRA in CD4 and CD8.

The beta constant-region primer was an equimolar mix of two oligonucleotides covering TRBC1 and TRBC2. Ligated cDNA was amplified by four rounds of PCR with nested alpha and beta constant-region primers and SP2. TCRdb itself ran the UMI-ligation and nested PCR reads through MiXCR, one entry per CDR3 protein. The sample has 30,000 to 40,000 distinct CDR3 sequences, approximately 17% seen once. J gave up 3 bases and V 0 bases, and 4 bases lay outside the gene matches. This CDR3 region has 15 residues. CDR1 and CDR2 from the germline V gene are LGHDT and YNNKEL (reference sequence). Alpha and beta libraries were amplified separately from the second PCR onward.

The chain has TRBV3-1 and TRBJ2-7; 8 bases agree with TRBD2. This TCR came from a human donor in good health. The sequencing input was effector memory CD4+ T cells from blood. As to subset: effector memory, CD45RA- CD27-. CDR3: CASSQDASGHYEQYF. DNA for the CDR3: TGTGCCAGCAGCCAAGATGCTAGCGGGCACTACGAGCAGTACTTC.